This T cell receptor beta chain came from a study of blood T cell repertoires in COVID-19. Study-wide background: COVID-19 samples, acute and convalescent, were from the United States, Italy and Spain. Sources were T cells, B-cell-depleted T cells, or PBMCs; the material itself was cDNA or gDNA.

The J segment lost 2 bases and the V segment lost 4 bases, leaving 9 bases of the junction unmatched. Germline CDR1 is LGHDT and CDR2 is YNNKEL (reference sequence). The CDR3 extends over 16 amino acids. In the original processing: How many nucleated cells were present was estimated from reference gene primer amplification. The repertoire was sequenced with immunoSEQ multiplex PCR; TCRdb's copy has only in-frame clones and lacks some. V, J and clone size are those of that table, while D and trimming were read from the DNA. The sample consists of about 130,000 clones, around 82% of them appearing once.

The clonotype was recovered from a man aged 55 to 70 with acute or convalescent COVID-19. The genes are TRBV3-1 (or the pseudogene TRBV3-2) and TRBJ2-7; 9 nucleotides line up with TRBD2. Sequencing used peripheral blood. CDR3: CASSPRLAANPYEQYF. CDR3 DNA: TGTGCCAGCAGCCCAAGACTAGCGGCAAACCCCTACGAGCAGTACTTC.